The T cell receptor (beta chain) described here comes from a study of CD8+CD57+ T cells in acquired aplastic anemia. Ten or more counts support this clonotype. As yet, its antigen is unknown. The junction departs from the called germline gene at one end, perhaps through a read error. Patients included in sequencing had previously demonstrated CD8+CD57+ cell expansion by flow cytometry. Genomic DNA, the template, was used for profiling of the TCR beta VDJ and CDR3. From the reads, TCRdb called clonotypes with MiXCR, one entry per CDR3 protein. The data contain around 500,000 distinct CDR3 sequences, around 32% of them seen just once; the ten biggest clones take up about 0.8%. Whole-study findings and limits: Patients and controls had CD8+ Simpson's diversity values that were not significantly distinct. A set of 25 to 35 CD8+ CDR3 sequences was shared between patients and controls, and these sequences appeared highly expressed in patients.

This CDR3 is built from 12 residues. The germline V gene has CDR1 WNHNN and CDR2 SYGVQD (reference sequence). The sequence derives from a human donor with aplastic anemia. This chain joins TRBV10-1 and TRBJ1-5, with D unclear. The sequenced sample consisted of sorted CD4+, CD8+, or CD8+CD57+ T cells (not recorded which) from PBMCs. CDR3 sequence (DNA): TGTGCCAGCAGCCAAGAGGATCAGCCCCAGCATTTT. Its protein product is CASSQEDQPQHF.